The present T cell receptor beta chain was sequenced within a study of blood T cell repertoires in COVID-19. The protocol was immunoSEQ multiplex PCR, while the TCRdb copy is restricted to in-frame clones and leaves out a portion. The data hold 180,000 or so clones, with 70% to 90% observed a single time. The sequencing input was PBMCs or T cells enriched from blood (not recorded which). The receptor was derived from a woman aged 50 to 60 who had recovered from COVID-19.

CDR3 coding DNA: TGTGCCACCAGCGGACGACTGCAGCGGGACTCCAATGAGCAGTTCTTC. Its translation is CATSGRLQRDSNEQFF. V usage is TRBV15 and J usage is TRBJ2-1; 7 nucleotides line up with TRBD2. The germline V gene encodes CDR1 LNHNV and CDR2 YYDKDF (reference sequence). This CDR3 comprises 16 residues. V lost 5 bases, J lost 6 bases, and 13 bases stayed unmatched. Full variable domain (outside the CDR3, taken from reference TRBV15 and TRBJ2-1): DAMVIQNPRYQVTQFGKPVTLSCSQTLNHNVMYWYQQKSSQAPKLLFHYYDKDFNNEADTPDNFQSRRPNTSFCFLDIRSPGLGDTAMYLCATSGRLQRDSNEQFFGPGTRLTVL.